Listed below are T cell receptor beta chains from one sample, sequenced in a study of CD8+ T cells in alopecia areata. The assay was immunoSEQ multiplex PCR, and TCRdb's table has in-frame clones only and misses some. The sample lists 130,000 to 150,000 clones; approximately 65% were seen once. Input material: CD8+ T cells sorted from blood. The receptors come from a human donor in good health. Both conserved end residues are part of each CDR3. The order of the fields is D gene, clone size, J gene, V gene, CDR3 protein, CDR3 DNA. The D gene is left open where the match is weak. Clone sizes are given selectively: once, few, many, or a class where the clone is expanded.

>.|.|TRBJ2-1|TRBV29-1
CSVEGSVDRPSSYNEQFF
TGCAGCGTTGAGGGGTCTGTGGACAGACCTAGCTCCTACAATGAGCAGTTCTTC
>.|.|TRBJ2-3|TRBV28
CASSLDSSTDTQYF
TGTGCCAGCAGTTTAGACAGTAGCACAGATACGCAGTATTTT
>.|.|TRBJ2-3|TRBV29-1
CSAGSTDTQYF
TGCAGCGCGGGCAGTACAGATACGCAGTATTTT
>.|few|TRBJ2-1|TRBV27
CASSALPGDPHNEQFF
TGTGCCAGCAGTGCCCTTCCGGGGGACCCCCACAATGAGCAGTTCTTC
>.|.|TRBJ1-5|TRBV18
CASSRTQGAGNQPQHF
TGTGCCAGCTCACGTACTCAGGGAGCCGGCAATCAGCCCCAGCATTTT
>TRBD2|.|TRBJ2-1|TRBV30
CAWRAGTTFLGREQFF
TGTGCCTGGAGAGCCGGGACTACCTTCCTCGGGCGTGAGCAGTTCTTC
>.|.|TRBJ1-2|TRBV6-5
CASSYRSHYGYTF
TGTGCCAGCAGTTACCGCTCCCACTATGGCTACACCTTC
>.|.|TRBJ2-3|TRBV5-6
CASSLGAGGTDTQYF
TGTGCCAGCAGCTTAGGGGCAGGGGGCACAGATACGCAGTATTTT
>TRBD1|.|TRBJ2-2|TRBV19
CATGTGGTGELFF
TGTGCCACCGGGACAGGGGGCACCGGGGAGCTGTTTTTT
>TRBD2|.|TRBJ2-1|TRBV27
CASSLVASGENEQFF
TGTGCCAGCAGTTTGGTTGCTAGCGGGGAAAATGAGCAGTTCTTC
>.|.|TRBJ2-5|TRBV15
CATSRTGQETQYF
TGTGCCACCAGCCGTACAGGGCAAGAGACCCAGTACTTC
>.|.|TRBJ2-4|TRBV29-1
CSVQPPGQRANIQYF
TGCAGCGTTCAACCCCCCGGACAGCGGGCAAACATTCAGTACTTC
>TRBD1|once|TRBJ2-2|TRBV6-1
CASSAYPQGASTGELFF
TGTGCCAGCAGTGCCTACCCTCAGGGGGCTAGCACCGGGGAGCTGTTTTTT
>.|.|TRBJ1-3|TRBV29-1
CSVRFSGNTIYF
TGCAGCGTTCGGTTCTCTGGAAACACCATATATTTT
>.|many|TRBJ2-2|TRBV6-4
CVTEELNTGELFF
TGTGTCACCGAGGAGTTGAACACCGGGGAGCTGTTTTTT
>.|.|TRBJ1-5|TRBV27
CASSLTISNQPQHF
TGTGCCAGCAGTCTGACCATTAGCAATCAGCCCCAGCATTTT
>.|.|TRBJ2-7|TRBV2
CASSEVAVSYEQYF
TGTGCCAGCAGTGAGGTTGCGGTCTCCTACGAGCAGTACTTC
>.|.|TRBJ1-2|TRBV23-1
CASEGRGSYGYTF
TGCGCCAGCGAAGGACGGGGGAGCTATGGCTACACCTTC
>.|.|TRBJ2-7|TRBV2
CASRWTESYEQYF
TGTGCCAGCAGGTGGACAGAGAGCTACGAGCAGTACTTC
>.|.|TRBJ1-1|TRBV27
CASSTHVYTEAFF
TGTGCCAGCAGTACCCACGTCTACACTGAAGCTTTCTTT
>TRBD1|.|TRBJ2-1|TRBV19
CASSTTGGSYNEQFF
TGTGCCAGTAGTACGACAGGGGGTTCCTACAATGAGCAGTTCTTC
>TRBD1|.|TRBJ2-1|TRBV30
CAWTTGYSYNEQFF
TGTGCCTGGACGACAGGGTACTCCTACAATGAGCAGTTCTTC
>TRBD2|.|TRBJ2-5|TRBV5-6
CASSSSFSGYQETQYF
TGTGCCAGCAGCTCATCCTTTAGCGGGTACCAAGAGACCCAGTACTTC
>TRBD1|.|TRBJ2-1|TRBV29-1
CSVSWSRGLQFF
TGCAGCGTCTCTTGGAGCAGGGGGCTGCAGTTCTTC
>.|.|TRBJ2-7|TRBV2
CASSVSASSDEQYF
TGTGCCAGCAGTGTCAGCGCTTCTTCCGACGAGCAGTACTTC
>.|.|TRBJ2-3|TRBV29-1
CSAGVPQTDTQYF
TGCAGCGCTGGGGTCCCACAAACAGATACGCAGTATTTT
>.|.|TRBJ2-3|TRBV13
CASSLYGGTQYF
TGTGCCAGCAGCTTGTACGGGGGTACGCAGTATTTT
>.|.|TRBJ2-5|TRBV13
CASSLRTGKETQYF
TGTGCCAGCAGCCTAAGGACTGGGAAAGAGACCCAGTACTTC